This T cell receptor (beta chain) is from a study of cytomegalovirus exposure and HLA in healthy donors. PCR amplification relied on 60 Vbeta primers (plus 13 Jbeta primers). Produced via immunoSEQ multiplex PCR; TCRdb's table is partial and in-frame only. The sample holds approximately 120,000 clones, less than 80% seen once. There are 16 residues in the CDR3. V was trimmed by 2 bases and J by 0 bases, leaving 10 bases between them. Germline CDR1 reads LGHNA; CDR2 reads YNFKEQ. The sequence came from a man aged 45-65 years in good health and CMV-seronegative. The V call is TRBV4-2, the J call TRBJ2-2; a possible D gene is TRBD2 (6 bases). The sequencing sample was made of PBMCs. CDR3 coding DNA: TGTGCCAGCAGCCAACCGGGACTCACGAACACCGGGGAGCTGTTTTTT. Amino acids: CASSQPGLTNTGELFF.